In its sample, the clone carrying this T cell receptor beta chain was seen once. Its antigen remains unknown. The data were produced by immunoSEQ multiplex PCR, yet TCRdb's version contains in-frame clones alone and is incomplete. This sample has 1.6 million or so clones, with around 97% found just once. Trimming removed 8 bases at V and 2 bases at J, with 19 bases between. Germline values: CDR1 MNHNY, CDR2 SVGAGI (reference sequence). The CDR3 has 16 residues. Every contributor of samples was a Caucasian grown-up residing in Nashville, Tennessee. Splitting of CD4+ cells produced CD45RA+ naive and CD45RA-negative memory subsets. These data originate in a study of shared clonotypes between healthy human individuals. General study results and limits: Against clonotypes common to all four donors, non-shared ones had lower generation probabilities.

The gene calls are TRBV6-6 and TRBJ1-5; maybe TRBD1 (6 bases). The sequence was collected from a man aged 25 to 45 in good health. The sequenced material came from naive CD4+ T cells sorted from blood. Subset: CD45RA+ positively selected. The CDR3 region is CASRLTGAPGNQPQHF. The DNA of the CDR3 is TGTGCCAGCCGGCTGACGGGGGCGCCTGGCAATCAGCCCCAGCATTTT.